This T cell receptor (beta chain) emerged from a study of cytomegalovirus exposure and HLA in healthy donors. General study results and limits: Three CMV-associated chains proved CMV antigen-specific in vitro. The study labeled 150 or so TCR beta chains cytomegalovirus-associated.

CDR3 length: 13 amino acids. Trimming removed 2 bases from V and 2 bases from J, with 6 bases in between. The germline V gene has CDR1 MDHEN and CDR2 SYDVKM. Measured with immunoSEQ multiplex PCR; TCRdb has only the in-frame clones, and not every one. Of about 280,000 clones in the sample, around nine tenths are singletons; the top ten hold approximately 0.88%. Note on this clone: Antigen specificity is unknown.

The rearrangement joins TRBV28 to TRBJ2-5; D is unclear. The sample taken for sequencing was PBMCs. The TCR originated in a woman under 30 in good health and CMV-seronegative. The CDR3 region has the DNA TGTGCCAGCAGTTTAAACCGGCAAGAGACCCAGTACTTC. Protein product: CASSLNRQETQYF.